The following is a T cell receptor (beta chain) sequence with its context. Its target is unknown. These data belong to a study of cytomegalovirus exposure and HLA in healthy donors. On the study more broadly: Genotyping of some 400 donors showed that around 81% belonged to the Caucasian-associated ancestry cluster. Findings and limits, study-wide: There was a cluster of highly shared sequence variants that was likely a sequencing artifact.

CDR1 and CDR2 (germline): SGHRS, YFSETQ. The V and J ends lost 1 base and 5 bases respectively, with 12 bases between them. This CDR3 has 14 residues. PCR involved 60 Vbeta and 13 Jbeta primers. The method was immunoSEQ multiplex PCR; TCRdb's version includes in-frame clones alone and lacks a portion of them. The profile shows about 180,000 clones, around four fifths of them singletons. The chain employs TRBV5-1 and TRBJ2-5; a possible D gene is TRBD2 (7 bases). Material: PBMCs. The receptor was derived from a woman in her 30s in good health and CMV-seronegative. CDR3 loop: CASSLRKGGETQYF. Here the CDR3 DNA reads TGCGCCAGCAGCTTGAGAAAGGGGGGGGAGACCCAGTACTTC.